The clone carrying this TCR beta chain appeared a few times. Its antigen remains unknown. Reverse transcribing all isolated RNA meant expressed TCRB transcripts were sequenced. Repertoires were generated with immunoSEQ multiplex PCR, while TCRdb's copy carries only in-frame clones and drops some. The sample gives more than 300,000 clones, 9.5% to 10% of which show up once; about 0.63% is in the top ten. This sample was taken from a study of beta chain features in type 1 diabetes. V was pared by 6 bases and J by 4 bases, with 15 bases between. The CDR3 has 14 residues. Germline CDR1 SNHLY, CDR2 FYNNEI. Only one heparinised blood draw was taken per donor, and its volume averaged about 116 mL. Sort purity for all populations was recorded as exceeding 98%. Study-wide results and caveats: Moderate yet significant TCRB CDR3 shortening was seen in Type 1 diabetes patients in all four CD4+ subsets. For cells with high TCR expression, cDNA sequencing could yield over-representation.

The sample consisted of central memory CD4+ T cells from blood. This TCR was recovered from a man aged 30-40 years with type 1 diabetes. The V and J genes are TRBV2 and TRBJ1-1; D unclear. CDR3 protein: CASRLGRLGTEAFF. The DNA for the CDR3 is TGTGCCAGCAGACTGGGGAGGTTGGGCACTGAAGCTTTCTTT.